The 15 T cell receptor beta chains below come from one sample, sequenced in a study of cytomegalovirus exposure and HLA in healthy donors. Clones were sequenced by immunoSEQ multiplex PCR, and TCRdb holds only the in-frame ones, with some missing. In the table there are roughly 120,000 clones, about 83% of which are singletons. Sequenced sample: PBMCs. The receptors were sampled from a young man in good health and CMV-seronegative.

The CDR3 here is CALSRGVTYEQYF. Written as DNA, the CDR3 is TGTGCCTTATCACGGGGTGTCACCTACGAGCAGTACTTC. The chain is built from TRBV30 and TRBJ2-7; possibly TRBD2 for D (5 bases). Germline CDR1 and CDR2: GTSNPN and SVGIG (reference sequence). The ends were cut back, 7 bases at V and 2 bases at J, with 15 bases in the middle. CDR3 length equals 13 residues.

V usage is TRBV27 and J usage is TRBJ2-7; 13 positions match TRBD2. Unmatched junction bases numbered 17, after V lost 6 bases and J lost 0 bases. Germline lookup yields CDR1 MNHEY and CDR2 SMNVEV (reference sequence). CDR3 length equals 20 residues. CDR3 nucleotide sequence: TGTGCCAGCAGGCGCTTAAATAAACTAGCGGGAGGGGCAAGCTCCTACGAGCAGTACTTC. Its protein is CASRRLNKLAGGASSYEQYF.

V is TRBV7-9 and J is TRBJ2-7, with 8 bases aligning to TRBD1. The CDR3 has 15 residues. Losses at the gene ends were 5 bases for V and 5 bases for J; bases not matched to a gene: 11. Germline V gene data show CDR1 as SEHNR and CDR2 as FQNEAQ (reference sequence). This chain's CDR3 is CASSPQGAGGNEQYF. In DNA, the CDR3 is TGTGCCAGCAGCCCTCAAGGGGCAGGGGGCAACGAGCAGTACTTC.

The J gene is TRBJ1-1, the V gene TRBV6-6, with D possibly being TRBD1 (6 bases). V gave up 5 bases and J gave up 0 bases, with 16 bases separating them. The CDR3 extends over 16 amino acids. CDR1 and CDR2 (germline): MNHNY, SVGAGI (reference sequence). CDR3 residues: CASSAVPGVMNTEAFF. In DNA, the CDR3 is TGTGCCAGCAGTGCAGTACCAGGGGTCATGAACACTGAAGCTTTCTTT.

This chain joins TRBV5-1 and TRBJ1-4; D perhaps matches TRBD1 (6 bases). Trimming removed 0 bases from V and 7 bases from J, with 10 bases in between. The CDR3 is 14 residues long. The germline V gene encodes CDR1 SGHRS and CDR2 YFSETQ. DNA for the CDR3: TGCGCCAGCAGCTTGGCAGGGGAGGGTGAAAAACTGTTTTTT. Amino acid sequence: CASSLAGEGEKLFF.

This rearrangement joins TRBV5-1 to TRBJ2-7; D gene unclear. Germline V lookup: CDR1 SGHRS, CDR2 YFSETQ. CDR3 length equals 14 residues. The germline V and J ends were trimmed by 1 base and 0 bases, with 8 bases remaining between them. The CDR3 region is CASSLQANSYEQYF. In DNA form, the CDR3 reads TGCGCCAGCAGCTTGCAGGCCAACTCCTACGAGCAGTACTTC.

CDR3 bases: TGTGCCAGCAGTGCTCTCCAGGCAGGGCGCTCTGGAAACACCATATATTTT. Translating it yields CASSALQAGRSGNTIYF. The J gene is TRBJ1-3, the V gene TRBV2; the D gene is possibly TRBD1 (5 bases). This CDR3 is 17 amino acids long. Trimming pared 4 bases from V and 0 bases from J, leaving 16 bases between. Per germline, CDR1 SNHLY and CDR2 FYNNEI.

The CDR3 DNA reads as TGTGCCAGCTCACCAAAGCGGGGGAGCACCGGGGAGCTGTTTTTT. It is translated as CASSPKRGSTGELFF. This chain uses TRBV18 with TRBJ2-2; the match to TRBD2 covers 8 bases. V shed 2 bases and J 4 bases; nucleotides not matched to a gene: 3. Germline V gives CDR1 KGHSH, CDR2 LQKENI. This CDR3 spans 15 amino acids.

This clone appeared once. V gene TRBV30 combines with J gene TRBJ1-1; D unclear. CDR3 length equals 13 residues. V was cut by 1 base and J by 4 bases, with 10 bases left in between. Germline CDR1 GTSNPN, CDR2 SVGIG (reference sequence). The CDR3 region is CAWSGLAGTEAFF. In DNA, the CDR3 is TGTGCCTGGAGTGGCCTAGCCGGCACTGAAGCTTTCTTT.

The chain carries TRBV21-1 and TRBJ2-1; the listed D gene, TRBD2, was not tested against the DNA. TRBV21-1 is a documented pseudogene. The CDR3 loop spans 17 amino acids. This chain's CDR3 is CASNEGTSGPSYNEQFF. CDR3 nucleotides: TGTGCCAGCAACGAAGGGACTAGCGGACCATCCTACAATGAGCAGTTCTTC.

This clone came up once. The chain uses TRBV29-1 and TRBJ2-1; 7 bases are a match to TRBD1. V shed 5 bases, J shed 0 bases, and the junction held 13 bases outside the gene matches. The CDR3 extends over 17 amino acids. Per germline, CDR1 SQVTM and CDR2 ANQGSEA. Written as DNA, the CDR3 is TGCAGCGTTCCACAGGGGTCGATCCCCAGCTCCTACAATGAGCAGTTCTTC. Protein sequence: CSVPQGSIPSSYNEQFF.

The genes are TRBV5-6 and TRBJ2-1, with D possibly being TRBD2 (5 bases). V dropped 4 bases and J dropped 0 bases, with 11 bases sitting between them. The CDR3 runs to 15 residues. In germline, CDR1 is SGHDT, CDR2 YYEEEE. The DNA of the CDR3 is TGTGCCAGCAGCAACGGGGTTAGCTCCTACAATGAGCAGTTCTTC. Translation: CASSNGVSSYNEQFF.

CDR3 DNA: TGTGCCATCCTGAGGTTTGAGACAGGGTCAGATGGCTACACCTTC. It yields the protein CAILRFETGSDGYTF. The chain links TRBV10-3 to TRBJ1-2, with 7 bases matching TRBD1. The V and J ends lost 8 bases and 6 bases, in that order; junction bases with no gene match: 15. CDR3 length equals 15 residues. The germline CDR1 and CDR2 sequences are ENHRY and SYGVKD.

J is TRBJ1-5 and V is TRBV7-6; 8 bases line up with TRBD1. This CDR3 has 15 residues. Germline assignment: CDR1 SGHVS and CDR2 FNYEAQ. Unmatched junction bases numbered 3, after V lost 4 bases and J lost 1 base. The DNA for the CDR3 is TGTGCCAGCAGCTCACAGGGGGGGAGCAATCAGCCCCAGCATTTT. This translates into CASSSQGGSNQPQHF.

The chain employs TRBV30 and TRBJ1-6; D gene unclear. The CDR3 length is 14 residues. From germline, CDR1 is GTSNPN and CDR2 SVGIG (reference sequence). The V end lost 5 bases, the J end lost 7 bases, and 15 bases lay between the germline ends. CDR3 sequence reads: CAWVSETVNSPLHF. The CDR3 DNA reads TGTGCCTGGGTTAGCGAGACTGTAAATTCACCCCTCCACTTT.